Each of the 22 T cell receptor beta chains below was sequenced from the same sample in a study of T cell responses to AZD1222 COVID-19 vaccine. Using immunoSEQ multiplex PCR, the repertoire was profiled, and TCRdb retains in-frame clones only, with some absent. The sample holds some 180,000 clones, around 90% seen once. The input for sequencing was peripheral blood, taken 28 days after the second AZD1222 dose. The receptors originated from an adult who received the AZD1222 COVID-19 vaccine.

This clone is a singleton in its sample. The chain couples TRBV7-2 to TRBJ1-2; D is ambiguous. In germline, CDR1 is SGHTA, CDR2 FQGNSA. The CDR3 runs 15 residues. V was clipped by 4 bases and J by 1 base, with 13 bases between them. DNA of the CDR3: TGTGCCAGCAGCTCACTCTGGGAGGATAACTATGGCTACACCTTC. The encoded protein is CASSSLWEDNYGYTF.

The chain carries TRBV6-2 or TRBV6-3 and TRBJ1-2, with 7 bases identical to TRBD1. The V segment lost 5 bases and the J segment 2 bases; nucleotides outside the gene matches: 5. The CDR3 is 14 residues long. Germline CDR1 reads MNHEY; CDR2 reads SVGEGT. The CDR3 bases are TGTGCCAGCAGTCCCGAGACAGGGAACTATGGCTACACCTTC. It encodes CASSPETGNYGYTF.

The rearrangement joins TRBV7-3 to TRBJ1-6; D gene unclear. Germline assignment: CDR1 SGHTA and CDR2 FQGTGA. Trimming shortened V by 5 bases and J by 5 bases, and 16 bases separated the two germline ends. The CDR3 covers 16 residues. The CDR3 protein is CASSTDPAGNNSPLHF. The CDR3 region has the DNA TGTGCCAGCAGCACGGACCCGGCAGGAAATAATTCACCCCTCCACTTT.

This clone has just a few counts. The chain uses TRBV3-1 (or the pseudogene TRBV3-2) and TRBJ2-5; a possible D gene is TRBD2 (7 bases). Germline-derived CDR1 and CDR2 are LGHDT and YNNKEL (reference sequence). The V end was cut by 4 bases, the J end by 5 bases, with 20 bases between. The CDR3 consists of 16 residues. The CDR3 coding sequence is TGTGCCAGCAGCCTATCCCTCGGGGGGCTCCGCGAGACCCAGTACTTC. The encoded protein is CASSLSLGGLRETQYF.

The chain combines TRBV29-1 with TRBJ1-2; possibly TRBD1 for D (6 bases). Germline CDR1 and CDR2: SQVTM and ANQGSEA. CDR3 length equals 16 residues. V was cut by 2 bases and J by 2 bases, with 18 bases left in between. The CDR3 here is CSVEKGARGQNYGYTF. The CDR3 nucleotides are TGCAGCGTTGAAAAAGGGGCCAGGGGCCAAAACTATGGCTACACCTTC.

The chain joins TRBV5-1 to TRBJ2-2; D remains ambiguous. Trimming shortened V by 2 bases and J by 3 bases, and 8 bases separated the two germline ends. Germline V gene sequence: CDR1 SGHRS, CDR2 YFSETQ. This CDR3 is 14 amino acids long. CDR3 amino acids: CASSFASDTGELFF. In DNA form, the CDR3 reads TGCGCCAGCAGCTTTGCATCGGACACCGGGGAGCTGTTTTTT.

The chain couples TRBV7-8 to TRBJ2-7; D possibly corresponds to TRBD2 (5 bases). The CDR3 runs 15 residues. Trimming stripped 5 bases from V and 4 bases from J, with 18 bases between. The germline V gene has CDR1 SGHVS and CDR2 FQNEAQ. CDR3 bases: TGTGCCAGCAGCCCAAGCCGGACCAGAGGGTACGAGCAGTACTTC. Amino acids: CASSPSRTRGYEQYF.

J is TRBJ2-7 and V is TRBV9, with 7 bases identical to TRBD2. The CDR3 sequence is 13 residues long. Germline lookup yields CDR1 SGDLS and CDR2 YYNGEE. V lost 7 bases, J lost 5 bases, and 9 bases stayed unmatched. As DNA, the CDR3 is TGTGCCAGCGCGAAGGGACTAAAGGACGAGCAGTACTTC. Protein product: CASAKGLKDEQYF.

The rearrangement joins TRBV27 to TRBJ1-1, with D tentatively TRBD1 (6 bases). Germline V CDR1 and CDR2: MNHEY, SMNVEV (reference sequence). The CDR3 is 15 residues long. V lost 5 bases to trimming and J lost 4 bases, with 17 bases between them. CDR3 in DNA: TGTGCCAGCAGTCGAAGGGGGGAGGTAGGCACTGAAGCTTTCTTT. Its protein is CASSRRGEVGTEAFF.

The rearrangement uses TRBV9 and TRBJ2-1, with D uncertain. V lost 0 bases and J lost 5, with 6 bases in between. Germline values: CDR1 SGDLS, CDR2 YYNGEE. CDR3 size: 13 residues. CDR3 coding DNA: TGTGCCAGCAGCGTAGCTGAGGACAATGAGCAGTTCTTC. Its protein is CASSVAEDNEQFF.

This clone was seen a few times. This chain uses TRBV5-1 with TRBJ2-1; 8 bases fit TRBD1. The CDR3 has 16 amino acids. With V trimmed by 0 bases and J by 4 bases, 6 bases remained unmatched. Germline V gives CDR1 SGHRS, CDR2 YFSETQ. The CDR3 bases are TGCGCCAGCAGCTTGGCCGGGACAGGAAATTACAATGAGCAGTTCTTC. Translated, it gives CASSLAGTGNYNEQFF.

The chain recombines TRBV27 with TRBJ2-7; 14 positions agree with TRBD2. The germline CDR1 and CDR2 sequences are MNHEY and SMNVEV (reference sequence). The CDR3 consists of 13 residues. V lost 9 bases, J lost 6 bases, and 4 bases stayed unmatched. The CDR3 loop is CASRTSGRSEQYF. The CDR3 DNA reads as TGTGCCAGTAGGACTAGCGGGAGGAGCGAGCAGTACTTC.

This chain uses TRBV6-5 with TRBJ1-1, with D uncertain. Germline CDR1 and CDR2: MNHEY and SVGAGI. Trimming cost V 1 base and J 1 base, with 7 bases left between them. CDR3 length: 14 residues. The chain's CDR3 is CASSYLPGNTEAFF. For the CDR3, the DNA is TGTGCCAGCAGTTACTTACCCGGGAACACTGAAGCTTTCTTT.

The chain uses TRBV6-5 and TRBJ1-5; D unclear. V was trimmed by 0 bases and J by 3 bases, leaving 9 bases between them. The CDR3 has 15 amino acids. Germline CDR1 is MNHEY and CDR2 is SVGAGI. The CDR3, as DNA: TGTGCCAGCAGTTACTCGATAGGGCCCAATCAGCCCCAGCATTTT. Translated: CASSYSIGPNQPQHF.

The chain combines TRBV5-1 with TRBJ1-4; D ambiguous. The V end was cut by 0 bases, the J end by 8 bases, with 20 bases between. CDR1 is SGHRS and CDR2 is YFSETQ in the germline V gene. The CDR3 has 17 amino acids. CDR3 nucleotides: TGCGCCAGCAGCTTGGCCGCGTCGGCGGACCCTACGGAAAAACTGTTTTTT. This sequence encodes CASSLAASADPTEKLFF. Complete variable domain (other parts from reference TRBV5-1 and TRBJ1-4): KAGVTQTPRYLIKTRGQQVTLSCSPISGHRSVSWYQQTPGQGLQFLFEYFSETQRNKGNFPGRFSGRQFSNSRSEMNVSTLELGDSALYLCASSLAASADPTEKLFFGSGTQLSVL.

In DNA form, the CDR3 reads TGCGCCAGCAGTGAGAGCCAGGGGGCGGGTGGCACTGAAGCTTTCTTT. This translates into CASSESQGAGGTEAFF. V gene TRBV10-1 combines with J gene TRBJ1-1; TRBD1 agrees at 8 bases. Germline assignment: CDR1 WNHNN and CDR2 SYGVQD (reference sequence). The CDR3 is made up of 16 amino acids. The trim removed 2 bases at V and 4 bases at J, leaving 9 bases unmatched.

The genes are TRBV24-1 and TRBJ2-3; D perhaps matches TRBD2 (6 bases). The CDR3 sequence is 14 residues long. V was cut by 6 bases and J by 3 bases, with 12 bases left in between. The germline V gene has CDR1 KGHDR and CDR2 SFDVKD. As DNA, the CDR3 is TGTGCCACCAGTTATAGGGGAGGAACAGATACGCAGTATTTT. Translating it yields CATSYRGGTDTQYF.

V gene TRBV6-5 combines with J gene TRBJ1-2, with a possible D match to TRBD1 (6 bases). Germline V CDR1 and CDR2: MNHEY, SVGAGI. V was shortened by 7 bases and J by 2 bases, with 14 bases between the two germline ends. The CDR3 consists of 14 residues. The CDR3 sequence: CASIRGAANYGYTF. CDR3 DNA: TGTGCCAGCATCCGGGGGGCCGCAAACTATGGCTACACCTTC.

The J gene is TRBJ2-3, the V gene TRBV27; no clear D gene. The length of the CDR3 is 18 residues. The germline V and J ends were trimmed by 10 bases and 5 bases, with 31 bases remaining between them. Germline CDR1 MNHEY, CDR2 SMNVEV (reference sequence). The CDR3: CATHPGPLEDTAGDTQYF. As DNA, the CDR3 is TGTGCCACCCACCCCGGCCCACTCGAAGACACGGCTGGAGATACGCAGTATTTT.

This chain connects TRBV19 to TRBJ2-6; maybe TRBD2 (6 bases). The CDR3 runs 16 residues. Germline CDR1 is LNHDA and CDR2 is SQIVND (reference sequence). V was clipped by 5 bases and J by 2 bases, with 13 bases between them. The CDR3 DNA sequence: TGTGCCAGTAGTCGATGGGCGGGAACTGGGGCCAACGTCCTGACTTTC. This translates into CASSRWAGTGANVLTF.

This chain uses TRBV29-1 with TRBJ2-3; perhaps TRBD2 as D (5 bases). This CDR3 has 15 residues. CDR1 and CDR2 from the germline V gene are SQVTM and ANQGSEA. The V gene lost 8 bases and the J gene lost 2 bases, with 20 bases spanning the gap. The CDR3 spells CSHEMASGVTDTQYF. The CDR3 bases are TGCAGCCACGAAATGGCCAGCGGAGTCACAGATACGCAGTATTTT.

The genes are TRBV7-2 and TRBJ2-5; 7 bases match TRBD1. The junction had 11 bases not matched to a gene; V was cut back by 5 bases and J by 5 bases. CDR1 SGHTA and CDR2 FQGNSA come from the germline V gene. This CDR3 has 15 residues. The DNA of the CDR3 is TGTGCCAGCAGCCCGCAGGGACAGAAGTTGGAGACCCAGTACTTC. This sequence encodes CASSPQGQKLETQYF.